This T cell receptor beta chain came from a study of Tregs in tolerant kidney transplant recipients. CDR1 is KGHSH and CDR2 is LQKENI in the germline V gene. Trimming cost V 2 bases and J 8 bases; bases outside gene matches: 9. The CDR3 runs 15 residues. Only in-frame clones appear in the TCRdb table, and some are missing; sequencing was by immunoSEQ multiplex PCR. The data hold approximately 93,000 clones, with roughly 93% observed a single time. Thawed PBMCs were FACS-sorted into unstimulated CD4+CD25+CD127- regulatory T cells, CD4+CD25- non-regulatory cells, CD4 and CD8 cells. The V gene is TRBV18, the J gene TRBJ1-2; TRBD1 agrees at 9 bases. This sequence originates from a human donor who received a combined kidney and bone marrow transplant. This specimen was CD4+ T cells from blood, taken before the transplant. CDR3 DNA: TGTGCCAGCTCACCAGAACAGGGGGCCATAAAGGGCTACACCTTC. This encodes CASSPEQGAIKGYTF.